Below, 18 T cell receptor beta chains from the same sample are listed, as sequenced in a study of post-analysis software for immune sequencing data (dated by TCRdb to 2015 to 2017). Preparation of the library involved PCR. The sequencer was an Illumina HiSeq 2500. Unique molecular identifiers were incorporated into TCR beta cDNA libraries to reduce PCR and sequencing biases. Using fastp at Q25 and MiXCR, TCRdb reprocessed the public reads and kept productive beta chains. Rows are combined by CDR3 protein, so each entry shows the most common genes and DNA. This sample is represented by 800,000 to 950,000 distinct CDR3 sequences; approximately 57% of them were singletons. The ten largest clones represent under 6% of the sample. Their antigens are not known. Results the study describes overall, beyond this receptor: Patients showed significantly higher frequencies than controls for several TRBV segments, among them TRBV5-6, TRBV5-1 and TRBV20-1.

Source material: blood. Receptors originate from a girl between 5 and 17 years old with multiple sclerosis.

The rearrangement links TRBV6-2 or TRBV6-3 to TRBJ2-5; 12 bases align to TRBD2. Gene TRBJ2-4 matches the end of the DNA better, so the J call may be wrong. Germline V CDR1 and CDR2: MNHEY, SVGEGT. There are 19 residues in the CDR3. CDR3 residues: CASSYSIRVTSGSVDIQYF. Here the CDR3 DNA reads TGTGCCAGCAGTTACTCCATCCGAGTGACTAGCGGGAGTGTAGACATTCAGTACTTC.

Comment on this clonotype: This may be a read error: a much more frequent sequence differs by one nucleotide. This sequence joins TRBV29-1 and TRBJ1-5; D gene unclear. The CDR3 length is 12 residues. Germline V CDR1 and CDR2: SQVTM, ANQGSEA. Trimming cost V 4 bases and J 7 bases, with 11 bases left between them. CDR3 nucleotides: TGCAGCGTTGGGGAGGCGGACCAGCCCCAGCATTTT. Its protein product is CSVGEADQPQHF.

CDR3 sequence: CSVIRTLGMNTEAFF. DNA of the CDR3: TGCAGCGTTATTCGGACATTAGGCATGAACACTGAAGCTTTCTTT. The chain combines TRBV29-1 with TRBJ1-1, with a tentative D call TRBD1 (5 bases). This CDR3 spans 15 amino acids. Germline values: CDR1 SQVTM, CDR2 ANQGSEA. V was pared by 5 bases and J by 0 bases, with 16 bases between.

The gene calls are TRBV20-1 and TRBJ2-3, with D possibly being TRBD2 (6 bases). Germline lookup yields CDR1 DFQATT and CDR2 SNEGSKA (reference sequence). Trimming stripped 2 bases from V and 5 bases from J, with 14 bases between. The length of the CDR3 is 14 residues. CDR3 bases: TGCAGTGCTAGATCGGCCGCCGGGAGAGATACGCAGTATTTT. Its protein product is CSARSAAGRDTQYF.

The CDR3 loop is CASKLSSGDEQYF. CDR3 coding DNA: TGCGCCAGCAAATTATCCTCGGGCGACGAGCAGTACTTC. V usage is TRBV5-1 and J usage is TRBJ2-1; D gene uncertain. The DNA end is more similar to TRBJ2-7, so the J call may be wrong. Germline V gives CDR1 SGHRS, CDR2 YFSETQ. This CDR3 spans 13 amino acids.

The chain's CDR3 is CATSRQGIHEQYF. Here the CDR3 DNA reads TGTGCCACCAGCAGACAGGGGATCCACGAGCAGTACTTC. This chain connects TRBV15 to TRBJ2-7; D may be TRBD1 (6 bases). This CDR3 spans 13 amino acids. Trimming took off 2 bases at V and 5 bases at J, with 10 bases between the two ends. The V gene's germline CDR1 is LNHNV and CDR2 YYDKDF (reference sequence).

The V gene is TRBV20-1, the J gene TRBJ2-1; 7 bases line up with TRBD2. The V gene's germline CDR1 is DFQATT and CDR2 SNEGSKA (reference sequence). The CDR3 is 18 residues long. V was pared by 6 bases and J by 3 bases, with 20 bases of the junction left unmatched. DNA for the CDR3: TGCAGTGCCCCTCCGGGGGGATCTTTCGGCGGGAGCTACAATGAGCAGTTCTTC. Amino acids: CSAPPGGSFGGSYNEQFF.

V usage is TRBV14 and J usage is TRBJ2-5; D is possibly TRBD2 (5 bases). The germline V gene has CDR1 SGHDN and CDR2 FVKESK. Trimming shortened V by 4 bases and J by 11 bases, and 29 bases separated the two germline ends. CDR3 size: 17 residues. CDR3 bases: TGTGCCAGCAGCCGTTTCGCGTTGAGCTCGGGGAACAATGAGCAGTACTTC. Translation gives CASSRFALSSGNNEQYF.

The V gene is TRBV29-1, the J gene TRBJ2-3; possible D gene TRBD1, 5 bases. CDR3 size: 14 residues. CDR1 and CDR2 (germline): SQVTM, ANQGSEA. V was trimmed by 5 bases and J by 2 bases, leaving 14 bases between them. The CDR3 loop is CSVIRTTSTDTQYF. For the CDR3, the DNA is TGCAGCGTTATACGGACAACCTCCACAGATACGCAGTATTTT.

This clonotype was counted once. Germline and junction disagree at one end, which may indicate a read error. V and J are TRBV27 and TRBJ2-1, with D possibly TRBD1 on 6 matching bases. Germline CDR1 is MNHEY and CDR2 is SMNVEV (reference sequence). The CDR3 has 19 amino acids. The CDR3 protein is CAGSLSTLARGYTDNEQFF. The CDR3, as DNA: TGTGCCGGCAGTTTATCCACCCTGGCAAGGGGGTACACGGACAATGAGCAGTTCTTC.

The J gene is TRBJ1-1, the V gene TRBV4-1; no definite D call. In germline, CDR1 is MGHRA, CDR2 YSYEKL. V lost 1 base and J lost 11, with 8 bases in between. CDR3 size: 11 residues. The CDR3: CASSQGGGAFF. In DNA form, the CDR3 reads TGCGCCAGCAGCCAAGGCGGTGGGGCTTTCTTT.

This clonotype was found a few times. The V gene is TRBV6-5, the J gene TRBJ2-1; D may be TRBD2 (6 bases). The CDR3 contains 14 residues. The germline V and J ends were trimmed by 8 bases and 0 bases, with 11 bases remaining between them. From germline, CDR1 is MNHEY and CDR2 SVGAGI. CDR3 bases: TGTGCCAGCCAGGCGGGGAGCTCCTACAATGAGCAGTTCTTC. This codes for CASQAGSSYNEQFF.

The V gene is TRBV29-1, the J gene TRBJ2-7; a possible D gene is TRBD1 (6 bases). This CDR3 comprises 17 residues. Germline CDR1 SQVTM, CDR2 ANQGSEA. V lost 1 base to trimming and J lost 4 bases, with 23 bases between them. The CDR3 DNA sequence: TGCAGCGTTGAAGTTGCCCTTCAACAGGGCCAGAGTTACGAGCAGTACTTC. It is translated as CSVEVALQQGQSYEQYF.

This clonotype appeared a few times. The chain carries TRBV18 and TRBJ2-7; 9 bases map to TRBD1. The V gene's germline CDR1 is KGHSH and CDR2 LQKENI. J lost 2 bases, V lost 3 bases, and 5 bases had no gene match. This CDR3 has 15 residues. In nucleotides, the CDR3 is TGTGCCAGCTCACCCTCCGGGACAGGGCCCTACGAGCAGTACTTC. This gives the protein CASSPSGTGPYEQYF.

This chain uses TRBV30 with TRBJ2-7; D is tentatively TRBD1 or TRBD2 (5 bases each). CDR1 is GTSNPN and CDR2 is SVGIG in the germline V gene (reference sequence). Trimming stripped 0 bases from V and 4 bases from J, with 10 bases between. There are 13 residues in the CDR3. In DNA, the CDR3 is TGTGCCTGGAGTGTATTGGGGGAGTACGAGCAGTACTTC. Encoded protein: CAWSVLGEYEQYF.

This sequence joins TRBV12-3 or TRBV12-4 and TRBJ2-3, with D maybe TRBD1 (6 bases). There are 14 residues in the CDR3. The germline V and J ends were trimmed by 3 bases and 6 bases, with 13 bases remaining between them. CDR3 DNA sequence: TGTGCCAGCAGTTTGAAACAGGGTGGGGATACGCAGTATTTT. Its translation: CASSLKQGGDTQYF.

The chain is built from TRBV20-1 and TRBJ2-5; 7 bases match TRBD1. Germline V gene lookup returns CDR1 DFQATT and CDR2 SNEGSKA (reference sequence). V gave up 3 bases and J gave up 3 bases; unmatched junction bases: 10. The CDR3 length is 15 residues. The CDR3 is CSARSDREKEETQYF. DNA of the CDR3: TGCAGTGCTAGGAGCGACAGGGAAAAGGAAGAGACCCAGTACTTC.

The chain links TRBV9 to TRBJ2-3; tentative D call: TRBD2 (6 bases). The germline V gene encodes CDR1 SGDLS and CDR2 YYNGEE. The CDR3 spans 15 residues. The V gene lost 0 bases and the J gene lost 5 bases, with 13 bases spanning the gap. The CDR3 region has the DNA TGTGCCAGCAGCGTAGCGGGAGACGGCAGAGATACGCAGTATTTT. Translating it yields CASSVAGDGRDTQYF.